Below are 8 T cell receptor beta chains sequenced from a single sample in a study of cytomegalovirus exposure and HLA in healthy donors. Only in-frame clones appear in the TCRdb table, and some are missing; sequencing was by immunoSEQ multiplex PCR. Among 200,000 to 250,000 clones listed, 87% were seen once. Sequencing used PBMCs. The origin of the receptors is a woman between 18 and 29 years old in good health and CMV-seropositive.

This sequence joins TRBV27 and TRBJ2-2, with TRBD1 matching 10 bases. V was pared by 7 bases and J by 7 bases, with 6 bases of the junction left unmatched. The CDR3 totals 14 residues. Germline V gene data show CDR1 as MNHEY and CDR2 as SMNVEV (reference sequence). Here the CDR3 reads CASTLGQGHGELFF. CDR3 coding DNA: TGTGCCAGCACTTTGGGACAGGGGCACGGGGAGCTGTTTTTT.

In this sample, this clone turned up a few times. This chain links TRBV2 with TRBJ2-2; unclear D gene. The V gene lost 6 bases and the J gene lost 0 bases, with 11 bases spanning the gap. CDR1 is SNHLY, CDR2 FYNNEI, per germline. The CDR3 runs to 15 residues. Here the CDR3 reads CASRAFDPNTGELFF. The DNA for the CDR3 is TGTGCCAGCAGGGCTTTTGATCCGAACACCGGGGAGCTGTTTTTT.

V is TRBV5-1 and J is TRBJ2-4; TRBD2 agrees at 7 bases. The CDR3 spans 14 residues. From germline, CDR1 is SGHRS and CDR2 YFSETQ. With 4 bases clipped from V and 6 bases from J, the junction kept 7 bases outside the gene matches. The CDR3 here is CASSAGERGNIQYF. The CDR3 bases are TGCGCCAGCAGCGCCGGTGAGCGGGGAAACATTCAGTACTTC.

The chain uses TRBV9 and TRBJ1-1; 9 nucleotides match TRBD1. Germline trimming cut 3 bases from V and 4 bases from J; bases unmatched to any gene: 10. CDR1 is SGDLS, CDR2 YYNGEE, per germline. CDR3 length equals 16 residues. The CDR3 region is CASSARQGGGGTEAFF. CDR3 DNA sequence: TGTGCCAGCAGCGCGAGACAGGGGGGTGGCGGCACTGAAGCTTTCTTT. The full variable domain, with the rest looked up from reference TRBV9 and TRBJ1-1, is DSGVTQTPKHLITATGQRVTLRCSPRSGDLSVYWYQQSLDQGLQFLIQYYNGEERAKGNILERFSAQQFPDLHSELNLSSLELGDSALYFCASSARQGGGGTEAFFGQGTRLTVV.

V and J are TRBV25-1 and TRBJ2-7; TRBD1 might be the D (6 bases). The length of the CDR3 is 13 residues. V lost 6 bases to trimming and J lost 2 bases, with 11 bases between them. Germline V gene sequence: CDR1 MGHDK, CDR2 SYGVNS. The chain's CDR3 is CASRTGLAYEQYF. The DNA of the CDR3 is TGTGCCAGCAGAACAGGGTTAGCCTACGAGCAGTACTTC.

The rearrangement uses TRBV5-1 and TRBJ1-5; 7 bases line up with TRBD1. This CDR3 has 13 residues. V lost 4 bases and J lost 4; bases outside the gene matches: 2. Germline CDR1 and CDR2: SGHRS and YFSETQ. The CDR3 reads CASSARGNQPQHF. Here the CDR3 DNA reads TGCGCCAGCAGCGCCAGGGGGAATCAGCCCCAGCATTTT.

CDR3 amino acids: CASIVTSGRSSYEQYF. DNA for the CDR3: TGTGCCAGCATTGTCACTAGCGGCAGAAGCTCCTACGAGCAGTACTTC. The chain couples TRBV28 to TRBJ2-7; TRBD2 matches at 8 bases. Germline CDR1 reads MDHEN; CDR2 reads SYDVKM. The V and J ends lost 7 bases and 0 bases, in that order; junction bases with no gene match: 11. The CDR3 totals 16 residues.

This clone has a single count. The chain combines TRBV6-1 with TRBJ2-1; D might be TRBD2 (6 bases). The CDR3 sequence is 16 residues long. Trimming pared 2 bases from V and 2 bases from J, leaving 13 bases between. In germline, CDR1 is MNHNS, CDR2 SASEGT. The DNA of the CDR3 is TGTGCCAGCAGTGAACACGCGGGAAGGACCTACAATGAGCAGTTCTTC. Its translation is CASSEHAGRTYNEQFF.